The T cell receptor beta chain under discussion was sequenced for a study of shared clonotypes between healthy human individuals. Method: immunoSEQ multiplex PCR; TCRdb's copy keeps in-frame clones and lacks some. The sample yields hundreds of thousands of clones, approximately 79% seen once. J lost 8 bases, V lost 4 bases, and 9 bases had no gene match. Germline V gives CDR1 SGHRS, CDR2 YFSETQ. This CDR3 has 14 amino acids. This sequence joins TRBV5-1 and TRBJ1-2; 9 nucleotides align to TRBD1. This TCR derives from a young woman in good health. The sequencing sample was made of memory CD4+ T cells sorted from blood. As for subset: CD45RA-negative fraction. The CDR3 bases are TGCGCCAGCAGCGCGGACAGGGGTACGCTCGGCTACACCTTC. This encodes CASSADRGTLGYTF.